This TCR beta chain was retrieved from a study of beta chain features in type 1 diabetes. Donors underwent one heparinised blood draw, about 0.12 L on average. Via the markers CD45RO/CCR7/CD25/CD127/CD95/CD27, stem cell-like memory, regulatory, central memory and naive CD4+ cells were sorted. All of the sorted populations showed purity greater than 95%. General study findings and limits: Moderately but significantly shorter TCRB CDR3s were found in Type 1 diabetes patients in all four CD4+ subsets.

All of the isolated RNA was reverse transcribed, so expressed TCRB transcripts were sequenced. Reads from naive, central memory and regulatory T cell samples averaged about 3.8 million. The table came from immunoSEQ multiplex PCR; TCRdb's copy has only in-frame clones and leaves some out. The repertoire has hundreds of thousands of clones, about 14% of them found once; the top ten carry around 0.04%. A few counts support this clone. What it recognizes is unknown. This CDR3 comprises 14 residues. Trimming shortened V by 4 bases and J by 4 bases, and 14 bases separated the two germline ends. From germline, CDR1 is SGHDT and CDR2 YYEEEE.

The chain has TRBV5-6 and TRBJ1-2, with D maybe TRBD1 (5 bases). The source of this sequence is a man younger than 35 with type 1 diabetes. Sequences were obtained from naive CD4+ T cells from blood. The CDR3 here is CASSHAGTGYGYTF. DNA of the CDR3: TGTGCCAGCAGCCATGCCGGGACGGGCTATGGCTACACCTTC.